The sequence of this T cell receptor beta chain was determined in a study of CD8 T cells in Susac syndrome. When the RNA was reverse transcribed, random hexamers were used with an input of roughly 0.5 to 1 ug. In TCRdb, the immunoSEQ multiplex PCR reads were re-called with MiXCR into one record per CDR3 protein. The data show roughly 50,000 distinct CDR3 sequences, about 91% seen once. TCR beta was sequenced from blood CD8+ and CD4+ T cells. The TEMRA cells underwent FACS enrichment, while the CD8+ and CD4+ T cells underwent negative isolation. This CDR3 region has 16 residues. Unmatched junction bases numbered 8, after V lost 5 bases and J lost 2 bases. CDR1 is PRHDT, CDR2 FYEKMQ, per germline (reference sequence).

The chain has TRBV13 and TRBJ2-7; TRBD1 matches 11 bases. This sequence was found in a human donor in good health. The sequenced material came from CD8+ T cells from PBMCs. The CDR3 sequence is CASSATPGQGAYEQYF. The CDR3 DNA is TGTGCCAGCAGCGCAACTCCGGGACAGGGGGCCTACGAGCAGTACTTC. Combining the CDR3 with reference TRBV13 and TRBJ2-7 gives the whole variable domain AAGVIQSPRHLIKEKRETATLKCYPIPRHDTVYWYQQGPGQDPQFLISFYEKMQSDKGSIPDRFSAQQFSDYHSELNMSSLELGDSALYFCASSATPGQGAYEQYFGPGTRLTVT.